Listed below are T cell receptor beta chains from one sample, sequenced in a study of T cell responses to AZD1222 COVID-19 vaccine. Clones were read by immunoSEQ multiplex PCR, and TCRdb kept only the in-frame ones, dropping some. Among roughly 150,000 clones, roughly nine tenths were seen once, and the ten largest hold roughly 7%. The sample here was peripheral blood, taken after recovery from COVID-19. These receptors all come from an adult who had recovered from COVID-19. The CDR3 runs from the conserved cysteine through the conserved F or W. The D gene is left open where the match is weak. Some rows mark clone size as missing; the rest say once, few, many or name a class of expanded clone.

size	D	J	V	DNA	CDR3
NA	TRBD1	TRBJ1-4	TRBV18	TGTGCCAGCTCACCGGAGACAGGGGGCATTAATGAAAAACTGTTTTTT	CASSPETGGINEKLFF
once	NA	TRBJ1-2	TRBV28	TGTGCCAGCAGTTTAAGCCCAGGGCCCCAAGGTGGCTACACCTTC	CASSLSPGPQGGYTF
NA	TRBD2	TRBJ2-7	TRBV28	TGTGCCAGCAGACAACTGCTAGGGCTAGCGGGGACCCCCAGGGCCTACGAGCAGTACTTC	CASRQLLGLAGTPRAYEQYF
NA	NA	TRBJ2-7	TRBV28	TGTGCCAGCAGTCCGTCCCCGGCCCACACCTACGAGCAGTACTTC	CASSPSPAHTYEQYF
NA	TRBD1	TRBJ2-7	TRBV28	TGTGCCAGCAGTGACAGGGTCTACGAGCAGTACTTC	CASSDRVYEQYF
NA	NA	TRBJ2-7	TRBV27	TGTGCCAGCAGTGCGGTCGGGTACGAGCAGTACTTC	CASSAVGYEQYF
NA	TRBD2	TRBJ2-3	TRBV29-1	TGCAGCGTTGAAGGAGCTAGCGGGAGTCCAGATACGCAGTATTTT	CSVEGASGSPDTQYF
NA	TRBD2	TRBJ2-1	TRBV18	TGTGCCAGCTCACCCGGGACTAGCGGAACCTACAATGAGCAGTTCTTC	CASSPGTSGTYNEQFF
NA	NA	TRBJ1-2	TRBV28	TGTGCCAGCGGACTCAGGATTCATGGCTACACCTTC	CASGLRIHGYTF
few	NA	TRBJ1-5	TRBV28	TGTGCCAGCAGTTGGGTAGTGAATAGCAATCAGCCCCAGCATTTT	CASSWVVNSNQPQHF
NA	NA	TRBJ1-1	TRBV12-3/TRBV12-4	TGTGCCAGCAGTTTCCGACGATTCGATTTGGCTTTCTTT	CASSFRRFDLAFF
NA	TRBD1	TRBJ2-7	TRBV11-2	TGTGCCAGCAGCTTAACTATTGGACAGGCGAATCTCTACGAGCAGTACTTC	CASSLTIGQANLYEQYF
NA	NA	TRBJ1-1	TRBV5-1	TGCGCCAGCAGCTACCGATCTCAGGGGTACACTGAAGCTTTCTTT	CASSYRSQGYTEAFF
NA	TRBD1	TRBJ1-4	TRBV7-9	TGTGCCAGCAGCCCTCCCAGGGGGCGCGTAAAACTGTTTTTT	CASSPPRGRVKLFF
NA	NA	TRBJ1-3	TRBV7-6	TGTGCCAGCAGCTTAGCGTCGGCCAGCCCTGGAAGAAACACCATATATTTT	CASSLASASPGRNTIYF
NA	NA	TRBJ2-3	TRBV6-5	TGTGCCAGCCGCCGAAGGGGGATCACAGATACGCAGTATTTT	CASRRRGITDTQYF
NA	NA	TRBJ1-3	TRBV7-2	TGTGCCAGCAGCCCTGATTCGGGGGGCTCTGGAAACACCATATATTTT	CASSPDSGGSGNTIYF
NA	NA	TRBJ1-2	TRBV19	TGTGCCAGTAGTATAGATCGGGGGGGCGGCGGCCGTGGCTACACCTTC	CASSIDRGGGGRGYTF
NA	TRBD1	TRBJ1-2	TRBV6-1	TGTGCCAGCAGTGAAGCCCGGCAGGGGGCGGCTGGGATCTATGGCTACACCTTC	CASSEARQGAAGIYGYTF
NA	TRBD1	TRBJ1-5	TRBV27	TGTGCCAGCAGTGATCAGGGACAGCCGGACGTCAATCAGCCCCAGCATTTT	CASSDQGQPDVNQPQHF
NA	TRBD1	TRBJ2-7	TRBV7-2	TGTGCCAGCAACCTTGACAGGGCCGCCTACGAGCAGTACTTC	CASNLDRAAYEQYF
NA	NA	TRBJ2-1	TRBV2	TGTGCCAGCAGTGAAACGGGGATACTAACGATTTACAATGAGCAGTTCTTC	CASSETGILTIYNEQFF
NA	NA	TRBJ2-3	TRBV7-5	TGTGTCAGAAGCTCGAGTCTCACAGATACGCAGTATTTT	CVRSSSLTDTQYF
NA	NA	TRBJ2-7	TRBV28	TGTGCCAGCAGTTTCCGGGATTACCGAAGCCAGCAGTACTTC	CASSFRDYRSQQYF
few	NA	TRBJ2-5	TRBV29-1	TGCAGCGCGATCCCCCCCGGGGAGACCCAGTACTTC	CSAIPPGETQYF
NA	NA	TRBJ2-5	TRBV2	TGTGCCAGCAGCCCCAGGTGGGCGGAGACCCAGTACTTC	CASSPRWAETQYF
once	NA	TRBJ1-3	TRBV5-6	TGTGCCAGCAGCTTTGGGGGGCTGAGGTCTGGAAACACCATATATTTT	CASSFGGLRSGNTIYF
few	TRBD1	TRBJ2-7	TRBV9	TGTGCCAGCAGCGTAGAAGGGGGCGCATTCCCCTACGAGCAGTACTTC	CASSVEGGAFPYEQYF
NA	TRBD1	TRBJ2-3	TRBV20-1	TGCAGTGCCCGACAGGGAGATACGCAGTATTTT	CSARQGDTQYF
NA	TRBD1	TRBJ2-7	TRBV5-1	TGCGCCAGCAGCTTGTCCCCCGGGACAGGGGCGAGCACCTCCTACGAGCAGTACTTC	CASSLSPGTGASTSYEQYF
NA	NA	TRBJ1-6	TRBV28	TGTGCCAGCAGTTTGCCCCTAACTGGGAGTTCACCCCTCCACTTT	CASSLPLTGSSPLHF
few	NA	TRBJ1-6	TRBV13	TGTGCCAGCAGCTTAGCCCGGACTTACGGTTATAATTCACCCCTCCACTTT	CASSLARTYGYNSPLHF
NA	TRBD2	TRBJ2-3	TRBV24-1	TGTGCCACCAGTGATTTGGATATGAGCGGGAGTACAGATACGCAGTATTTT	CATSDLDMSGSTDTQYF
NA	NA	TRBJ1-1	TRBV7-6	TGTGCCAGCAGCCCGCGGGAGCGCCCTGGGGTAGCTTTCTTT	CASSPRERPGVAFF
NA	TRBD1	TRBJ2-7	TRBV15	TGTGCCACCAGCAGAACCGGGACAGGGGGCTCCGAGCAGTACTTC	CATSRTGTGGSEQYF
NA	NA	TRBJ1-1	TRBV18	TGTGCCAGCTCACGCTCCACGGGGCGCGGCACTGAAGCTTTCTTT	CASSRSTGRGTEAFF
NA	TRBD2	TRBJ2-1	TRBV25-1	TGTGCCAGCAGCCCCGGCGGGGGGTCCTACAATGAGCAGTTCTTC	CASSPGGGSYNEQFF
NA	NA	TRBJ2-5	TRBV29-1	TGCAGCGTATCAAGGGGACTTGAGACCCAGTACTTC	CSVSRGLETQYF
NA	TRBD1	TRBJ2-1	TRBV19	TGTGCCAGTAGTATAGATCGGGACAGAAATGAGCAGTTCTTC	CASSIDRDRNEQFF
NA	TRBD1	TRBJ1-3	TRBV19	TGTGCCAGTTGGGACAGGGCCGGCTCTGGAAACACCATATATTTT	CASWDRAGSGNTIYF
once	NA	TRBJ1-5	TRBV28	TGTGCCAGCAGTTTAGGGGGGGCTGGAAATCAGCCCCAGCATTTT	CASSLGGAGNQPQHF